The clone carrying this T cell receptor beta chain was detected a few times. Antigen: not known. The V and J ends lost 4 bases and 3 bases respectively, with 6 bases between them. The CDR3 has 12 amino acids. In germline, CDR1 is DFQATT, CDR2 SNEGSKA (reference sequence). After constant-region reverse-primer amplification, full-length variable regions underwent semi-nested PCR with Nested Universal Primer A. TCRdb redid the calling of the 5' RACE reads with MiXCR, one entry per CDR3 protein. The data contain roughly 50,000 distinct CDR3 sequences, approximately 17% of them singletons. General study points: Tumor Tregs overlapped most with tumor, then blood, naive CD4+ cells. Tumor memory CD4+ T cell TCR gene usage clustered with blood and lymph node memory CD4+ cells and lymph node naive CD4+ cells.

Naive CD4+ cells had CD25+ Tregs removed. What was sequenced was naive CD4+ T cells sorted from blood. Subset noted: naive CD4+ T cells, CD4+CD45RA+CD25-. This clonotype was sampled from a female donor with breast cancer. The genes are TRBV20-1 and TRBJ2-2; D tentatively fits TRBD1 or TRBD2 (5 bases each). The CDR3 sequence: CSAMGDTGELFF. In DNA, the CDR3 is TGCAGTGCTATGGGGGACACCGGGGAGCTGTTTTTT.